This T cell receptor beta chain was captured by sequencing in a study of blood T cell repertoires in COVID-19. Study context: There were acute and convalescent COVID-19 samples, and they came from the United States, Italy and Spain. Nucleic acid was either cDNA or gDNA, and it came from T cells, B-cell-depleted T cells, or PBMCs.

Per the study methods: Estimated nucleated cell counts came from reference gene primer amplification. Sequenced by immunoSEQ multiplex PCR; TCRdb stores in-frame clones only, minus some. V, J and clone size are those of that table, while D and trimming were read from the DNA. This table holds some 130,000 clones, around 85% found once. V lost 5 bases, J lost 2 bases, and 8 bases stayed unmatched. Germline lookup yields CDR1 MNHEY and CDR2 SMNVEV (reference sequence). This CDR3 comprises 16 residues. The J gene is TRBJ1-1, the V gene TRBV27, with TRBD1 matching over 10 bases. The specimen sequenced was peripheral blood. This clonotype was sampled from a woman aged 45-65 years who had recovered from COVID-19. The chain's CDR3 is CASSPRTGGSNTEAFF. DNA of the CDR3: TGTGCCAGCAGTCCTCGGACAGGGGGGTCTAACACTGAAGCTTTCTTT.